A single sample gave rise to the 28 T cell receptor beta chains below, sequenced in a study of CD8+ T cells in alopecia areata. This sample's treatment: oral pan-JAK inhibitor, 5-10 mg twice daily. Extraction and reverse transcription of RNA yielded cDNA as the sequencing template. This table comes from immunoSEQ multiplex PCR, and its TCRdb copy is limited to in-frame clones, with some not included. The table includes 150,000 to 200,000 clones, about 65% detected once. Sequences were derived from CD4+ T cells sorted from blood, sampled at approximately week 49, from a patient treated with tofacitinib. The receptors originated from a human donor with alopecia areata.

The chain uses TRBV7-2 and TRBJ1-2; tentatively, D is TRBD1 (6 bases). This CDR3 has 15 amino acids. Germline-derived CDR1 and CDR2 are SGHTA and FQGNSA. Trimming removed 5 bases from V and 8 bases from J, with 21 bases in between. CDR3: CASSGVGGGYGGYTF. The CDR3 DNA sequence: TGTGCCAGCAGCGGTGTGGGGGGCGGTTATGGAGGCTACACCTTC.

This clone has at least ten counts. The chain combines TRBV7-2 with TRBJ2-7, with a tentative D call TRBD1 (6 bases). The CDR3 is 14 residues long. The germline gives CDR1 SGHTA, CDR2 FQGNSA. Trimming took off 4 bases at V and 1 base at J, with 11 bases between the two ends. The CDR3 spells CASSYDGQSYEQYF. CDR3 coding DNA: TGTGCCAGCAGCTATGACGGACAGTCCTACGAGCAGTACTTC.

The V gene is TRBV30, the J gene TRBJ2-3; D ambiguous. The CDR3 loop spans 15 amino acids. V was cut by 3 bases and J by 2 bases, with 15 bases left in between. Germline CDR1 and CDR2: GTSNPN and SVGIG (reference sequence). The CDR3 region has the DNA TGTGCCTGGAGACCGATGGGCGGCTCCACAGATACGCAGTATTTT. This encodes CAWRPMGGSTDTQYF.

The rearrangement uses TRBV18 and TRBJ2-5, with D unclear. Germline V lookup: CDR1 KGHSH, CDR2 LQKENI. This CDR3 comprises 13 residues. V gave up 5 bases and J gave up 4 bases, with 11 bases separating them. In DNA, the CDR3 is TGTGCCAGCTCAGAGGCCCCAGGAGAGACCCAGTACTTC. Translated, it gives CASSEAPGETQYF.

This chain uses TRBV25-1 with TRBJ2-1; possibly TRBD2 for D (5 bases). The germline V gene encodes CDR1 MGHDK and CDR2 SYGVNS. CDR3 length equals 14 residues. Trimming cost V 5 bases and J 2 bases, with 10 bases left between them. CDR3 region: CASSPVEAYNEQFF. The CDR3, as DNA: TGTGCCAGCAGTCCCGTGGAGGCCTACAATGAGCAGTTCTTC. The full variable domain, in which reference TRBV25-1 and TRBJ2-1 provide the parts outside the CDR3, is EADIYQTPRYLVIGTGKKITLECSQTMGHDKMYWYQQDPGMELHLIHYSYGVNSTEKGDLSSESTVSRIRTEHFPLTLESARPSHTSQYLCASSPVEAYNEQFFGPGTRLTVL.

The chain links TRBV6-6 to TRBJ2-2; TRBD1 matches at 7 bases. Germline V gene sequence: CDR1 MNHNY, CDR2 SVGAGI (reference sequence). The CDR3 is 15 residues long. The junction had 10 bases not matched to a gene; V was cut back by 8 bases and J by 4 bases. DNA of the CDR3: TGTGCCAGCGAGGAACAGGGGTTGGGCACCGGGGAGCTGTTTTTT. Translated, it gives CASEEQGLGTGELFF.

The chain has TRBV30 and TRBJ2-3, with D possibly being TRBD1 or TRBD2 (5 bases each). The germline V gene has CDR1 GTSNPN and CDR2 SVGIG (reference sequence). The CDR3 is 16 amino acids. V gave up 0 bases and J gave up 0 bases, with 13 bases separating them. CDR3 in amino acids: CAWSVGTGGSTDTQYF. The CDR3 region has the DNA TGTGCCTGGAGTGTTGGAACAGGAGGTAGCACAGATACGCAGTATTTT.

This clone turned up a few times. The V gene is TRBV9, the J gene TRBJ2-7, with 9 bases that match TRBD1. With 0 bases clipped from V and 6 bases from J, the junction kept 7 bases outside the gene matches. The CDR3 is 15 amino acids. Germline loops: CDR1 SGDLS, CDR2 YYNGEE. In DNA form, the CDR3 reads TGTGCCAGCAGCGTAGGAATCGGACAGGGGTTCGAGCAGTACTTC. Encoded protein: CASSVGIGQGFEQYF. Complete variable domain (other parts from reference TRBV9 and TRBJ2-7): DSGVTQTPKHLITATGQRVTLRCSPRSGDLSVYWYQQSLDQGLQFLIQYYNGEERAKGNILERFSAQQFPDLHSELNLSSLELGDSALYFCASSVGIGQGFEQYFGPGTRLTVT.

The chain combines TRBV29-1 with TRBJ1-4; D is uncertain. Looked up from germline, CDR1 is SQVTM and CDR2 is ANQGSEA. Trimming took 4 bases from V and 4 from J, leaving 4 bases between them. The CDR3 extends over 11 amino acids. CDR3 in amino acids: CSVGGNEKLFF. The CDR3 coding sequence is TGCAGCGTTGGGGGTAATGAAAAACTGTTTTTT.

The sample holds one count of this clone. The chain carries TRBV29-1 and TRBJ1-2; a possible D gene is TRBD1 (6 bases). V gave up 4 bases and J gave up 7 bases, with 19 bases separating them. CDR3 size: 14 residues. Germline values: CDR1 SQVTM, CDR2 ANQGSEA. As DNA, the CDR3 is TGCAGCGTTGTAGGGGACACCCAGTTCGGTGGCTACACCTTC. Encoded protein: CSVVGDTQFGGYTF.

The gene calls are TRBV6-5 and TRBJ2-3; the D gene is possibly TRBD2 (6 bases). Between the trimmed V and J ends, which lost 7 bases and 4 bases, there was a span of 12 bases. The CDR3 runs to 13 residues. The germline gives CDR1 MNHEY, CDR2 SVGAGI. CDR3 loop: CASNTGEADTQYF. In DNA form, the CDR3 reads TGTGCCAGCAACACGGGGGAAGCAGATACGCAGTATTTT.

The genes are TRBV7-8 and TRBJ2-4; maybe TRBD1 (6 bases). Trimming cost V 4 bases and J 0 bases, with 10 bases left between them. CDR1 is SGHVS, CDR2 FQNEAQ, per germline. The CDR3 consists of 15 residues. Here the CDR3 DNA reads TGTGCCAGCAGCTCTGGACAGCTAGCCAAAAACATTCAGTACTTC. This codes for CASSSGQLAKNIQYF. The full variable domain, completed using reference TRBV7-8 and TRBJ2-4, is GAGVSQSPRYKVAKRGQDVALRCDPISGHVSLFWYQQALGQGPEFLTYFQNEAQLDKSGLPSDRFFAERPEGSVSTLKIQRTQQEDSAVYLCASSSGQLAKNIQYFGAGTRLSVL.

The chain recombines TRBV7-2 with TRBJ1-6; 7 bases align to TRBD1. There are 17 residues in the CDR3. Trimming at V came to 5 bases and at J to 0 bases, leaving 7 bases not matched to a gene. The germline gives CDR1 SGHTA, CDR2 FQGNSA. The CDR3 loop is CASSLRQGSSYNSPLHF. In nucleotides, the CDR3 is TGTGCCAGCAGCCTAAGACAGGGAAGCTCCTATAATTCACCCCTCCACTTT.

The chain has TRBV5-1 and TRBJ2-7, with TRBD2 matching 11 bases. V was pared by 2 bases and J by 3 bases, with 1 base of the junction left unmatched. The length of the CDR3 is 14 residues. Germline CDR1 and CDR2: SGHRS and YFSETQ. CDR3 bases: TGCGCCAGCAGCTTCGGGACTAGCGGCTACGAGCAGTACTTC. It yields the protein CASSFGTSGYEQYF.

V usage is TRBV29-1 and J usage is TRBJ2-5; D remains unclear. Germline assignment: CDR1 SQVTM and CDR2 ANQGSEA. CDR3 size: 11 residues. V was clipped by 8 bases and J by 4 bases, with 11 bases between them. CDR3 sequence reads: CSPVWGETQYF. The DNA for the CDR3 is TGCAGCCCCGTGTGGGGAGAGACCCAGTACTTC. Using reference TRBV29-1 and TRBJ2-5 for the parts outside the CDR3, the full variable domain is SAVISQKPSRDICQRGTSLTIQCQVDSQVTMMFWYRQQPGQSLTLIATANQGSEATYESGFVIDKFPISRPNLTFSTLTVSNMSPEDSSIYLCSPVWGETQYFGPGTRLLVL.

CDR3 bases: TGTGCCATCAGTGAGTCAGGGTCGACAGAGACCCAGTACTTC. Its translation is CAISESGSTETQYF. The chain has TRBV10-3 and TRBJ2-5; D call uncertain. The CDR3 is made up of 14 amino acids. From germline, CDR1 is ENHRY and CDR2 SYGVKD. V lost 0 bases, J lost 4 bases, and 9 bases lay in between.

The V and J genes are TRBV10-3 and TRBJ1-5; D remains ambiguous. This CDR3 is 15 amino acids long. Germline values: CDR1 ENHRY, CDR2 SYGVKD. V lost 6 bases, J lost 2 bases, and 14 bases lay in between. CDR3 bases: TGTGCCATCAGCCGGACCCCTGAGGGCAATCAGCCCCAGCATTTT. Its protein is CAISRTPEGNQPQHF.

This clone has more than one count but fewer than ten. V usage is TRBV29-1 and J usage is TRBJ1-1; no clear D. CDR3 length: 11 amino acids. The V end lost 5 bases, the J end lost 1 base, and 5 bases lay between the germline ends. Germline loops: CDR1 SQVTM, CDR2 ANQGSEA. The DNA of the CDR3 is TGCAGCGTTTACTCGAACACTGAAGCTTTCTTT. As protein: CSVYSNTEAFF.

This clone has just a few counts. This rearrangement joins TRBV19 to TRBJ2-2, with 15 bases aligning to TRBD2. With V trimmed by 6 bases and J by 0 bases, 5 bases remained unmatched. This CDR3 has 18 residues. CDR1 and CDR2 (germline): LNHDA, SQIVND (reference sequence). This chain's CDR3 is CASSSGLAGGPNTGELFF. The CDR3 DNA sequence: TGTGCCAGTAGCTCGGGACTAGCGGGGGGACCGAACACCGGGGAGCTGTTTTTT.

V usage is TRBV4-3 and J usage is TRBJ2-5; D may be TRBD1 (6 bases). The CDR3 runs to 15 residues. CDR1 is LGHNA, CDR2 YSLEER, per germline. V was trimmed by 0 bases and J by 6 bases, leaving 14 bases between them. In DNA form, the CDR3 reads TGCGCCAGCAGCCAAGATGGTGGGGGCGAACAGACCCAGTACTTC. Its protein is CASSQDGGGEQTQYF.

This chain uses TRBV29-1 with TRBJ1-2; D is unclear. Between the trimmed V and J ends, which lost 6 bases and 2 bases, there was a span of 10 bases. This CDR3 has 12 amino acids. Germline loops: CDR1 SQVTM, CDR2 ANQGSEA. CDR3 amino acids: CSVSGANYGYTF. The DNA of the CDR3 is TGCAGCGTCTCAGGAGCCAACTATGGCTACACCTTC.

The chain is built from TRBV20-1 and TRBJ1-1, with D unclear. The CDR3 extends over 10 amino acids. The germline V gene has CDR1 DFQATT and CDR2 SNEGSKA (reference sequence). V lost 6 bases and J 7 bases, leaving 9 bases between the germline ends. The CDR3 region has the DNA TGCAGTGCCTTACAGAATGAAGCTTTCTTT. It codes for CSALQNEAFF.

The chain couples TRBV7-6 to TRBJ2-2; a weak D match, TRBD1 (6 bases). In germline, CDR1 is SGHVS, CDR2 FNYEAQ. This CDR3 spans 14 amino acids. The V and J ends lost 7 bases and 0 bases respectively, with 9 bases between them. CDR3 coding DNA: TGTGCCAGCACCTCAGGGGCGAACACCGGGGAGCTGTTTTTT. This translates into CASTSGANTGELFF.

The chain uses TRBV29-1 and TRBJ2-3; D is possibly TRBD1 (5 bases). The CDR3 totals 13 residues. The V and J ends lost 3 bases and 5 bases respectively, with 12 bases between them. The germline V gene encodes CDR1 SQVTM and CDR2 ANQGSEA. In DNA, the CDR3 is TGCAGCGTTGATATTGGGGCCTTAGATACGCAGTATTTT. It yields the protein CSVDIGALDTQYF.

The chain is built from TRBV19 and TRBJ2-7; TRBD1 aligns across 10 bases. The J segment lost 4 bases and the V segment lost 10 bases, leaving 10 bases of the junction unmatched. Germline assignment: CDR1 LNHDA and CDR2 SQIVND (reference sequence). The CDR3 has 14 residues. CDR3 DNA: TGTGCCACCAGGGACCGGGACAGGGGTTACGAGCAGTACTTC. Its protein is CATRDRDRGYEQYF. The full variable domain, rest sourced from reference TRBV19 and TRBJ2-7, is DGGITQSPKYLFRKEGQNVTLSCEQNLNHDAMYWYRQDPGQGLRLIYYSQIVNDFQKGDIAEGYSVSREKKESFPLTVTSAQKNPTAFYLCATRDRDRGYEQYFGPGTRLTVT.

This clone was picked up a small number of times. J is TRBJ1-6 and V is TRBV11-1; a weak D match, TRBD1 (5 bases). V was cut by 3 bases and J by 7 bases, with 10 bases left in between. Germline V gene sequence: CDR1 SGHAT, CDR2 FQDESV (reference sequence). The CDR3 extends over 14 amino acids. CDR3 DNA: TGTGCCAGCAGCTTCGAGGGGATCAATTCACCCCTCCACTTT. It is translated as CASSFEGINSPLHF.

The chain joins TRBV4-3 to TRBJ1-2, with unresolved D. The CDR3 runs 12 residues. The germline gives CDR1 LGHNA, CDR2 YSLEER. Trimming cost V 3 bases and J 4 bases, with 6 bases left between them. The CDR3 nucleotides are TGCGCCAGCAGCCAGGACTTCTATGGCTACACCTTC. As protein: CASSQDFYGYTF.

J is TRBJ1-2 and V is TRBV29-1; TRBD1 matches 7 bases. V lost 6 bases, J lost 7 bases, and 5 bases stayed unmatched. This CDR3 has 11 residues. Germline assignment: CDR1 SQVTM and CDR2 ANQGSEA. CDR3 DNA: TGCAGCGTGGGACAGTTTAGTGGCTACACCTTC. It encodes CSVGQFSGYTF.